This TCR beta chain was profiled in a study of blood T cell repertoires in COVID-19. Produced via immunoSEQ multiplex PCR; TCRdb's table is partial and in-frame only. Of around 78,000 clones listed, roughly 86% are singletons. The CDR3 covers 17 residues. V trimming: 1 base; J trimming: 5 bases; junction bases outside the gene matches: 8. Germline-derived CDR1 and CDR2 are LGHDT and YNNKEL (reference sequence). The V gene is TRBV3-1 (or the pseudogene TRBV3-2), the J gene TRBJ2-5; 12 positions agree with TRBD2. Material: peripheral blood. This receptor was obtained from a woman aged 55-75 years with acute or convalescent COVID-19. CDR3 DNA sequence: TGTGCCAGCAGCCAAGTAGCTAGCGGGGGGGCTGGCGAGACCCAGTACTTC. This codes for CASSQVASGGAGETQYF.